Sequencing of this T cell receptor beta chain was carried out in a study of T cell responses to AZD1222 COVID-19 vaccine. The CDR3 length is 16 residues. Unmatched junction bases numbered 13, after V lost 7 bases and J lost 5 bases. Germline V gene sequence: CDR1 SEHNR, CDR2 FQNEAQ (reference sequence). TCRdb's table, derived via immunoSEQ multiplex PCR, lists solely in-frame clones and lacks some. The table lists about 150,000 clones, roughly 90% of them singletons, with about 1.8% in the top ten. The starting material was peripheral blood, obtained 28 days after the second AZD1222 dose. The source is an adult who received the AZD1222 COVID-19 vaccine. The chain employs TRBV7-9 and TRBJ2-5, with 10 bases identical to TRBD1. For the CDR3, the DNA is TGTGCCAGCATCTTCGACAGGGGGCGAGTCGGGGAGACCCAGTACTTC. It is translated as CASIFDRGRVGETQYF.